The clone carrying this TCR beta chain was seen many times. Clones were sequenced by immunoSEQ multiplex PCR, and TCRdb holds only the in-frame ones, with some missing. The table has over 95,000 clones, 68% seen once. The germline gives CDR1 MRHNA, CDR2 SNTAGT. The CDR3 covers 16 residues. V lost 0 bases to trimming and J lost 6 bases, with 17 bases between them. The sample comes from a study of shared clonotypes between healthy human individuals. In the study overall: Three CD4 naive, three CD4 memory, two CD8 naive and one CD8 memory plate were used per donor.

The V gene is TRBV6-4, the J gene TRBJ1-2, with D possibly TRBD1 on 6 matching bases. Sequencing was done on a sample of memory CD8+ T cells sorted from blood. Indicated subset: CD45RO+ cells pooled with CCR7-negative TemRA cells. This TCR was recovered from a woman aged 25 to 39 in good health. The CDR3 region is CASSDSRQDGSDGYTF. The CDR3 region has the DNA TGTGCCAGCAGTGACTCGAGACAGGATGGGAGCGATGGCTACACCTTC.